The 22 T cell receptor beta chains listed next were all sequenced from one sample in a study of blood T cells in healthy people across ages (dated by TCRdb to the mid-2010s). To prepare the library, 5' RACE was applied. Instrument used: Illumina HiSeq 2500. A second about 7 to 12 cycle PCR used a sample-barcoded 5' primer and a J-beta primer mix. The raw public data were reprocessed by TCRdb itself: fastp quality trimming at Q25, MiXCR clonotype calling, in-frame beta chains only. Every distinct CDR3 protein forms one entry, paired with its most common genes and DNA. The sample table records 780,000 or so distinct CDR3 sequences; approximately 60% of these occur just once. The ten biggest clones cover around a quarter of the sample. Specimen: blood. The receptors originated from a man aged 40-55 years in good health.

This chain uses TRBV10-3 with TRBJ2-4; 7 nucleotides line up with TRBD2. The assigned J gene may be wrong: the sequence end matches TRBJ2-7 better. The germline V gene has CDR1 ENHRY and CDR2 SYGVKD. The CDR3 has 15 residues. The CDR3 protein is CAISRDSGPAYEQYF. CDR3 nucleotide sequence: TGTGCCATCAGCAGAGATAGCGGGCCTGCCTACGAGCAGTACTTC.

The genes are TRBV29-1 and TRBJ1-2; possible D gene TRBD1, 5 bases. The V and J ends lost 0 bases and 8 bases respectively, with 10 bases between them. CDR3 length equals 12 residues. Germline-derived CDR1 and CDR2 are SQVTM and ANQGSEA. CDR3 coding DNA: TGCAGCGTTGAAGATTCCGGGGGAGGCTACACCTTC. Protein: CSVEDSGGGYTF.

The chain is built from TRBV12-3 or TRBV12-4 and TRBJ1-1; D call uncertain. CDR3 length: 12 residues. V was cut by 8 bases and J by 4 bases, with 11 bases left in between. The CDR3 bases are TGTGCCAGCGAACTAACCGGCACTGAAGCTTTCTTT. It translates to CASELTGTEAFF.

CDR3 protein: CASSQGQAPNYGYTF. The CDR3 DNA sequence: TGTGCCAGCAGCCAAGGACAGGCCCCTAACTATGGCTACACCTTC. The genes are TRBV4-2 and TRBJ1-2; possible D gene TRBD1, 6 bases. The CDR3 extends over 15 amino acids. V lost 1 base, J lost 0 bases, and 9 bases lay in between. Germline CDR1 reads LGHNA; CDR2 reads YNFKEQ.

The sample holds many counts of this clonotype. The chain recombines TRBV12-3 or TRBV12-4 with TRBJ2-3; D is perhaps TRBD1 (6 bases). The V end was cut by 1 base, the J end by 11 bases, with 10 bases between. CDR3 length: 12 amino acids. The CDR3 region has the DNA TGTGCCAGCAGTTTAGTGGAGACAGGGCAGTATTTT. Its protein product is CASSLVETGQYF.

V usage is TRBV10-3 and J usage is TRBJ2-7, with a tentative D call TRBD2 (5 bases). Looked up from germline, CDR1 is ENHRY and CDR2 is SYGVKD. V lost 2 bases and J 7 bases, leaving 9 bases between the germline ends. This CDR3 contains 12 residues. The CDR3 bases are TGTGCCATCAGTGAGGGACTGGATGAGCAGTACTTC. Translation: CAISEGLDEQYF.

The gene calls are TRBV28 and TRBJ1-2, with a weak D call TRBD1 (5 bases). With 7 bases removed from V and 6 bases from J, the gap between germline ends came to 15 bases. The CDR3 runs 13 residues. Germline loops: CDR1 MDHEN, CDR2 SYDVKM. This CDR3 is CASIHRRVDGYTF. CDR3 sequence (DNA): TGTGCCAGCATCCACCGCAGGGTAGATGGCTACACCTTC.

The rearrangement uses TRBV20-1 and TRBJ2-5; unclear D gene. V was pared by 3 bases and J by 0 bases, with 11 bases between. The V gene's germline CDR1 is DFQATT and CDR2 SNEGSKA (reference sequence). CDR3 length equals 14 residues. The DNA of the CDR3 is TGCAGTGCTAGCGTTACGGTGTACCAAGAGACCCAGTACTTC. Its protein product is CSASVTVYQETQYF.

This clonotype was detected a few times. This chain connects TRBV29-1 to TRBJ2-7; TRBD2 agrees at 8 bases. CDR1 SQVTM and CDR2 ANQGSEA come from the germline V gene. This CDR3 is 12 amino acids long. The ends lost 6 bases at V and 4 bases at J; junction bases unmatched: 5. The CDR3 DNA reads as TGCAGCGTCGGGGGGGCTTCGTACGAGCAGTACTTC. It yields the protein CSVGGASYEQYF.

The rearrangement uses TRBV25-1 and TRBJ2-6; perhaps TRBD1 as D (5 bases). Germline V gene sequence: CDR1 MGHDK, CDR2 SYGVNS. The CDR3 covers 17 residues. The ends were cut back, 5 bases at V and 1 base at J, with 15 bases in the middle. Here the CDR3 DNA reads TGTGCCAGCAGTCAGTTGACAGCAACTTCTGGGGCCAACGTCCTGACTTTC. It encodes CASSQLTATSGANVLTF.

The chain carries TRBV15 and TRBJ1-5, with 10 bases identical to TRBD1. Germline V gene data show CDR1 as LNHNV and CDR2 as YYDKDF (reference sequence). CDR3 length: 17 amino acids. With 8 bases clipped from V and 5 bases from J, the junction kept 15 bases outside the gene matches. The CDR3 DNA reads TGTGCCACCGGGACCGGACAGGGGGTAATAGAAGATCAGCCCCAGCATTTT. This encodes CATGTGQGVIEDQPQHF.

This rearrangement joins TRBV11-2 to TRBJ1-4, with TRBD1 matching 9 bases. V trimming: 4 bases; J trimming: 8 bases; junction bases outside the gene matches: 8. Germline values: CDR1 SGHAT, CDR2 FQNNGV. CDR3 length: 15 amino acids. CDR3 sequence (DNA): TGTGCCAGCAGCTACTCGACAGGGGGTGGAGAAAAACTGTTTTTT. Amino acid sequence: CASSYSTGGGEKLFF.

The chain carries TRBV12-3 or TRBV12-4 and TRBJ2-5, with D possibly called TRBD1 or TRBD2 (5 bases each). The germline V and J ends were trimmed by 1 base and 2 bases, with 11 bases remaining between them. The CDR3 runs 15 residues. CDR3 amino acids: CASSLGGRQQETQYF. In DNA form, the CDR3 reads TGTGCCAGCAGTTTAGGGGGACGTCAACAAGAGACCCAGTACTTC.

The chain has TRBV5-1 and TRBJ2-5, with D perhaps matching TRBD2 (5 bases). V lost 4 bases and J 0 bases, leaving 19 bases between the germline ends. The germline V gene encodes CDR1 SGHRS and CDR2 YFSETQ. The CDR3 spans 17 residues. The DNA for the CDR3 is TGCGCCAGCAGCCACCCGAGGGAGAGACCGTACCAAGAGACCCAGTACTTC. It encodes CASSHPRERPYQETQYF.

The CDR3 protein is CASLETGDRGEAFF. The CDR3 coding sequence is TGTGCCAGCCTAGAAACAGGGGATCGTGGGGAAGCTTTCTTT. This chain links TRBV12-3 or TRBV12-4 with TRBJ1-1; 7 nucleotides line up with TRBD1. Trimming removed 8 bases from V and 8 bases from J; junction bases left unmatched: 14. The CDR3 covers 14 residues.

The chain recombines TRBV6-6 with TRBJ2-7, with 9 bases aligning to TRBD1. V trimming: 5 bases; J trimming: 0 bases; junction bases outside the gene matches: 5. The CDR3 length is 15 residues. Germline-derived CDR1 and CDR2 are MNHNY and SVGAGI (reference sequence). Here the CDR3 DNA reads TGTGCCAGCAGTGACCCGGGACAGGGCTCCTACGAGCAGTACTTC. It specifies CASSDPGQGSYEQYF.

CDR3 loop: CATSTYRGGDYEQYF. The DNA of the CDR3 is TGTGCCACCAGCACCTACAGAGGGGGGGACTACGAGCAGTACTTC. The V gene is TRBV15, the J gene TRBJ2-4; D is possibly TRBD2 (7 bases). The J call may be mistaken, given a closer DNA end match to TRBJ2-7. The CDR3 has 15 residues. In germline, CDR1 is LNHNV, CDR2 YYDKDF (reference sequence).

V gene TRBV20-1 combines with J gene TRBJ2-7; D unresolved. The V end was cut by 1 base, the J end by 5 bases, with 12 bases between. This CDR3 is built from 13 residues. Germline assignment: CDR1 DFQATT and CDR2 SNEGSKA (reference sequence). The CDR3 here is CSARVPGFHEQYF. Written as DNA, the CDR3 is TGCAGTGCTAGAGTACCGGGTTTTCACGAGCAGTACTTC.

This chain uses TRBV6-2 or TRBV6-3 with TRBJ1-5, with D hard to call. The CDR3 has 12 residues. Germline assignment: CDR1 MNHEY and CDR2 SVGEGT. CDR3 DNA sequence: TGTACTAGCAGTTGGAGCAATCAGCCCCAGCATTTT. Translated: CTSSWSNQPQHF.

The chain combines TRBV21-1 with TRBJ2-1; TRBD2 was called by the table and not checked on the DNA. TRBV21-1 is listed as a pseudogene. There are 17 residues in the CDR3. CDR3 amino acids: CASSKSLLAGTYNEQFF. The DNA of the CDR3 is TGTGCCAGCAGCAAGAGCCTACTAGCGGGAACCTACAATGAGCAGTTCTTC.

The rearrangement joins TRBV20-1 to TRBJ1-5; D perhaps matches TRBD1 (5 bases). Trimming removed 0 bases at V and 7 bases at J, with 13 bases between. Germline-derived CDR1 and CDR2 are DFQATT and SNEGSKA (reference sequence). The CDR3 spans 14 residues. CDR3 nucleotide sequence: TGCAGTGCTAGAGAAGGGGCGTCAGGACAGCCCCAGCATTTT. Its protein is CSAREGASGQPQHF.

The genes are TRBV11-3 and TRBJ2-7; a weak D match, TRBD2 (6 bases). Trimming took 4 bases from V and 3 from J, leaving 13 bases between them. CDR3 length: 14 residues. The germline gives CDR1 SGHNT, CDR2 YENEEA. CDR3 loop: CASSSGGDLYEQYF. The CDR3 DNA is TGTGCCAGCAGCTCCGGGGGAGATCTCTACGAGCAGTACTTC.